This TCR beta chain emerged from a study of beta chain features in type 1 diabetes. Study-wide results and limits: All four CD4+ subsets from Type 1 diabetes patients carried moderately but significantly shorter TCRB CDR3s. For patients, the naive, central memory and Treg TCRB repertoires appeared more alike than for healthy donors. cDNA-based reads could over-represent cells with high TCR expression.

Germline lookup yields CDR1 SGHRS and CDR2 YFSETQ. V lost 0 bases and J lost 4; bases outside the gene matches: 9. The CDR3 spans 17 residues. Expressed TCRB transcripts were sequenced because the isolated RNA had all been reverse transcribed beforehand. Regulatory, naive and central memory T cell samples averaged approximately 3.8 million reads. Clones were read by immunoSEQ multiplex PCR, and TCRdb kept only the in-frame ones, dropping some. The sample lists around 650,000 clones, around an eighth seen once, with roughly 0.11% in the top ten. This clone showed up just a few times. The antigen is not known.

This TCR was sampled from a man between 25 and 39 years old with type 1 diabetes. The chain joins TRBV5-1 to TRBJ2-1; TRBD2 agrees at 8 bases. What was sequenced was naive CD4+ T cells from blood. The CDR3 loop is CASSLVRGAFGYNEQFF. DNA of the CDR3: TGCGCCAGCAGCTTGGTGCGGGGGGCTTTCGGGTACAATGAGCAGTTCTTC.